Listed here is a single TCR beta chain. Its antigen is not known. This sample is part of a study of CD8+CD57+ T cells in acquired aplastic anemia. Overall study context: CD4+ and CD8+ cells, once sorted, gave DNA averaging around 3.4 ug.

Unmatched junction bases numbered 6, after V lost 6 bases and J lost 8 bases. The CDR3 is 13 amino acids. The germline gives CDR1 SGHRS, CDR2 YFSETQ. General study findings and limits: CD8+ Simpson's diversity showed no significant patient-control difference. Shared by patients and controls, roughly 28 CD8+ CDR3s were abundant in patients.

Genomic DNA was employed as the template in profiling TCR beta VDJ and CDR3. TCRdb reprocessed the reads with MiXCR, giving one entry per CDR3 protein. This sample has 250,000 to 350,000 distinct CDR3 sequences; roughly half occur once, and the top ten carry approximately 8%. The source of this sequence is a human donor with severe aplastic anemia or a healthy control (not recorded which). Sequencing was performed on sorted CD4+, CD8+, or CD8+CD57+ T cells (not recorded which) from PBMCs. V and J are TRBV5-1 and TRBJ2-1, with 9 bases that match TRBD1. The CDR3 DNA follows: TGCGCCAGCACCGAAGGACAGGGGCATGAGCAGTTCTTC. Protein: CASTEGQGHEQFF. The variable domain in full, with the rest retrieved from reference TRBV5-1 and TRBJ2-1, is KAGVTQTPRYLIKTRGQQVTLSCSPISGHRSVSWYQQTPGQGLQFLFEYFSETQRNKGNFPGRFSGRQFSNSRSEMNVSTLELGDSALYLCASTEGQGHEQFFGPGTRLTVL.